Listed below are T cell receptor beta chains from one sample, sequenced in a study of cytomegalovirus exposure and HLA in healthy donors. TCRdb's table, derived via immunoSEQ multiplex PCR, lists solely in-frame clones and lacks some. The profile shows about 190,000 clones, 81% of them singletons. Sequencing was carried out using PBMCs. The receptor set was obtained from a man aged 45-65 years in good health and CMV-seronegative. CDR3s include the opening cysteine and the closing phenylalanine or tryptophan. Fields, in order: D gene, V gene, J gene, clone size, CDR3 DNA, CDR3 protein. The D gene is left open where the match is weak. Rows may omit the clone size; those that give it use once, few, many or a size class.

TRBD1	TRBV25-1	TRBJ1-2	-	TGTGCCAGCGACAGGGATGTGATCTATGGCTACACCTTC	CASDRDVIYGYTF
TRBD2	TRBV7-9	TRBJ2-2	-	TGTGCCAGCAGCCGGCGGGGGTGGCTCGGGGAGCTGTTTTTT	CASSRRGWLGELFF
TRBD2	TRBV6-5	TRBJ2-7	-	TGTGCCAGCAGTTACGGCAGCGGGGGCTACGAGCAGTACTTC	CASSYGSGGYEQYF
-	TRBV5-1	TRBJ1-2	-	TGCGCCAGCAGCTTGGTCAGAGGGTATGGCTACACCTTC	CASSLVRGYGYTF
TRBD2	TRBV2	TRBJ2-3	-	TGTGCCAGCCCTCTTGGACTAGCGCCTTCGGGAACGCAGTATTTT	CASPLGLAPSGTQYF
TRBD1	TRBV4-1	TRBJ1-3	-	TGCGCCAGCAGCTTGGACAGGGCTGGAAACACCATATATTTT	CASSLDRAGNTIYF
-	TRBV9	TRBJ1-5	-	TGTGCCAGCTCCAGTAGGGGCGACCAGCCCCAGCATTTT	CASSSRGDQPQHF
-	TRBV7-2	TRBJ2-7	-	TGTGCCAGCAGCTTAGCCTTCTACGAGCAGTACTTC	CASSLAFYEQYF
-	TRBV28	TRBJ2-5	-	TGTGCCAGCCGTAACAGGGAAGCCCCGGGGACCCAGTACTTC	CASRNREAPGTQYF
TRBD1	TRBV4-2	TRBJ2-2	-	TGTGCCAGCAGCCAAGAGGCAGGGGGCCCGAACACCGGGGAGCTGTTTTTT	CASSQEAGGPNTGELFF
TRBD1	TRBV6-5	TRBJ1-1	-	TGTGCCAGCAGAAGACAGGGGACCCACACTGAAGCTTTCTTT	CASRRQGTHTEAFF
TRBD2	TRBV30	TRBJ2-5	few	TGTGCCTGGACCCAGCGGGGACGACAAGAGACCCAGTACTTC	CAWTQRGRQETQYF
-	TRBV5-5	TRBJ1-5	once	TGTGCCAGCAGCTTGGATGACGGGGGGTTTGATCAGCCCCAGCATTTT	CASSLDDGGFDQPQHF
TRBD1	TRBV7-2	TRBJ1-1	-	TGTGCCAGCCGGGCAGGGGGAATGAACACTGAAGCTTTCTTT	CASRAGGMNTEAFF
-	TRBV14	TRBJ1-1	-	TGTGCCAGCAGCCCCCTTTATGGGCCAGCCACTGAAGCTTTCTTT	CASSPLYGPATEAFF
TRBD1	TRBV11-2	TRBJ1-4	-	TGTGCCAGCAGCTTAAGTTCAGGGGGCGGTGAAAAACTGTTTTTT	CASSLSSGGGEKLFF
-	TRBV5-5	TRBJ2-3	-	TGTGCCAGCAGCACAACCGGACAGAACACAGATACGCAGTATTTT	CASSTTGQNTDTQYF
-	TRBV25-1	TRBJ2-7	-	TGTGCCAGCAGTGAATATGCCCGGGGGTCGACTTACGAGCAGTACTTC	CASSEYARGSTYEQYF
TRBD1	TRBV27	TRBJ1-6	-	TGTGCCAGCCAGGACAGGGGCCATAATTCACCCCTCCACTTT	CASQDRGHNSPLHF
-	TRBV6-1	TRBJ2-4	few	TGTGCCAGCAGTGAAGGTTCCGAAAACATTCAGTACTTC	CASSEGSENIQYF
-	TRBV19	TRBJ2-3	-	TGTGCCAGTAGCGGGGAAAGCACAGATACGCAGTATTTT	CASSGESTDTQYF
TRBD1	TRBV5-6	TRBJ1-2	few	TGTGCCAGCAGCCCCGGACAGGTTACTAACTATGGCTACACCTTC	CASSPGQVTNYGYTF
-	TRBV7-2	TRBJ1-6	-	TGTGCCAGCACAGCTTTGGCAGGGCACAATTCACCCCTCCACTTT	CASTALAGHNSPLHF